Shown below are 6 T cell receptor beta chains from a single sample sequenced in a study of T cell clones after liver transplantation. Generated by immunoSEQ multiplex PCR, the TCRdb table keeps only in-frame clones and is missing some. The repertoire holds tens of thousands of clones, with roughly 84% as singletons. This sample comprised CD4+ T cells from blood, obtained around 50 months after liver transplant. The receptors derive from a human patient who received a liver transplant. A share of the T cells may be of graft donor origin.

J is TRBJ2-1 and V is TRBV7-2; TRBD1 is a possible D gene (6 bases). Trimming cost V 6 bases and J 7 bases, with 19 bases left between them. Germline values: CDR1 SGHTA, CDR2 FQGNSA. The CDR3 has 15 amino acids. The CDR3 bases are TGTGCCAGCAGTCCATACCAGGGGTTGGTGAATGAGCAGTTCTTC. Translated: CASSPYQGLVNEQFF.

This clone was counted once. For the CDR3, the DNA is TGTGCCACCAGCAGACTTGGGACCACGCCTAATGAGCAGTTCTTC. This encodes CATSRLGTTPNEQFF. The chain has TRBV15 and TRBJ2-1, with D perhaps TRBD1 or TRBD2 (5 bases each). This CDR3 spans 15 amino acids. Germline V gives CDR1 LNHNV, CDR2 YYDKDF (reference sequence). The V end was cut by 2 bases, the J end by 7 bases, with 15 bases between.

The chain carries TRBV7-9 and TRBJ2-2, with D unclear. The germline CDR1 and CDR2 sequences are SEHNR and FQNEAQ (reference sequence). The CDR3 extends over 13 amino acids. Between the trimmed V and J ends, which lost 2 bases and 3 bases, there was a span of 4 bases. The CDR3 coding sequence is TGTGCCAGCAGCTTAATATACACCGGGGAGCTGTTTTTT. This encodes CASSLIYTGELFF. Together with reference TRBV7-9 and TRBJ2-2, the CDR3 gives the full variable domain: DTGVSQNPRHKITKRGQNVTFRCDPISEHNRLYWYRQTLGQGPEFLTYFQNEAQLEKSRLLSDRFSAERPKGSFSTLEIQRTEQGDSAMYLCASSLIYTGELFFGEGSRLTVL.

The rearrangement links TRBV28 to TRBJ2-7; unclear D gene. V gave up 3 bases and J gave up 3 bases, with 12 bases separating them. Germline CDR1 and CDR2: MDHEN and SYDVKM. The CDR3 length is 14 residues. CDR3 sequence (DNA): TGTGCCAGCAGTTTCGGAAGGTACAACTACGAGCAGTACTTC. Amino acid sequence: CASSFGRYNYEQYF.

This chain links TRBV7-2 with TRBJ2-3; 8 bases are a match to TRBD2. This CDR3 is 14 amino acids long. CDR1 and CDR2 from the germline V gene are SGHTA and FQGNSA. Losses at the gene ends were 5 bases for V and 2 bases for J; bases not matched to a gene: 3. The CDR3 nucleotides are TGTGCCAGCAGCCCGGGGGGGTTCACAGATACGCAGTATTTT. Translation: CASSPGGFTDTQYF.

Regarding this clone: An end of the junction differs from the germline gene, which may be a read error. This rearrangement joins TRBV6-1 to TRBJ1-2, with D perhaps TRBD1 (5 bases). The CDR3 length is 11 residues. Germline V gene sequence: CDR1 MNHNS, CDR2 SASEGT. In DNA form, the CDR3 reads TGTGCCAGCAGTACCACCTCCGGGACCCTCTTC. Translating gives CASSTTSGTLF.